The rows below give T cell receptor beta chains drawn from one sample of a study of cytomegalovirus exposure and HLA in healthy donors. Some clones are missing from TCRdb's copy, which holds only in-frame ones; the method was immunoSEQ multiplex PCR. The data hold some 130,000 clones, with roughly three quarters observed a single time. Sequenced: PBMCs. The receptors were gathered from a man aged 30 to 39 in good health and CMV-seronegative. Both conserved end residues are part of each CDR3. The D gene is left open where the match is weak. The size of a clone is reported for some rows only, either as once, few or many, or as a class for expanded clones.

TRBD2	.	TRBJ2-2	TRBV28	TGTGCCAGCAGTTTATGGGACCTAGCGGGAGGCCCCGGGGAGCTGTTTTTT	CASSLWDLAGGPGELFF
TRBD2	.	TRBJ2-7	TRBV9	TGTGCCAGCAGCGTAGCTATGACTAGCGGGACTATCTACGAGCAGTACTTC	CASSVAMTSGTIYEQYF
TRBD1	few	TRBJ2-5	TRBV6-5	TGTGCCAGCAGGCAGGGACAGGGTCAAGAGACCCAGTACTTC	CASRQGQGQETQYF
.	.	TRBJ1-5	TRBV28	TGTGCCAGCAGTTTATATGGACTAAACTCCAATCAGCCCCAGCATTTT	CASSLYGLNSNQPQHF
.	.	TRBJ1-2	TRBV2	TGTGCCAGCAGTGTAGGTGGGGCAGGCAACTATGGCTACACCTTC	CASSVGGAGNYGYTF
.	once	TRBJ2-7	TRBV27	TGTGCCAGCAGCCGACACCAGTCCTACGAGCAGTACTTC	CASSRHQSYEQYF
TRBD1	once	TRBJ2-7	TRBV6-1	TGTGCCAGCATTCTGGACAGGGGCAACGAGCAGTACTTC	CASILDRGNEQYF
.	.	TRBJ1-1	TRBV6-1	TGTGCCAGCACGGGACTGTGGAACACTGAAGCTTTCTTT	CASTGLWNTEAFF
.	.	TRBJ1-2	TRBV27	TGTGCCAGCAGTTCACACAGGAGTTATGGCTACACCTTC	CASSSHRSYGYTF
TRBD1	.	TRBJ2-7	TRBV20-1	TGCAGTAGACAGGGACCCTACGAGCAGTACTTC	CSRQGPYEQYF
.	.	TRBJ1-1	TRBV2	TGTGCCAGCAGGATGCCCCCGCGGAACACTGAAGCTTTCTTT	CASRMPPRNTEAFF
.	.	TRBJ2-7	TRBV6-5	TGTGCCAGCAGTTACTCGAGAGGGGGCGAGCAGTACTTC	CASSYSRGGEQYF
.	.	TRBJ2-5	TRBV10-3	TGTGCCATCAGTGAGGGACAGCGCGTGGAGACCCAGTACTTC	CAISEGQRVETQYF
.	.	TRBJ1-5	TRBV6-5	TGTGCCAGCAGTTACTCGAAACTGGAAGGGGATCAGCCCCAGCATTTT	CASSYSKLEGDQPQHF
.	.	TRBJ2-5	TRBV6-1	TGTGCCAGCAGTGTGGGGGCCGGGGCCCTCCTTCAAGAGACCCAGTACTTC	CASSVGAGALLQETQYF
.	few	TRBJ1-2	TRBV7-2	TGTGCCAGCAGCTTCGCAGGGGTTTGGTATGGCTACACCTTC	CASSFAGVWYGYTF
.	few	TRBJ1-1	TRBV29-1	TGCAGCGTTGCTCCAGTCTTTAGCATGAACACTGAAGCTTTCTTT	CSVAPVFSMNTEAFF
TRBD1	.	TRBJ1-2	TRBV7-9	TGTGCCAGCAGCTTAGACACTACCGGGACAGGGGCCGGCTACACCTTC	CASSLDTTGTGAGYTF
.	.	TRBJ1-4	TRBV30	TGTGCCTGGAGTGTACGGGGGACTAATGAAAAACTGTTTTTT	CAWSVRGTNEKLFF
TRBD1	.	TRBJ1-5	TRBV19	TGTGCCAGTACCCATCCGACAGGGGCAAAGACGCCCCAGCATTTT	CASTHPTGAKTPQHF
.	.	TRBJ2-7	TRBV7-9	TGTGCCAGCAGACTGGACAGAGAGCAGTACTTC	CASRLDREQYF
TRBD2	.	TRBJ2-1	TRBV11-2	TGTGCCAGCAGTCGGCCAAGTGGGGGGGATGAGCAGTTCTTC	CASSRPSGGDEQFF
TRBD1	.	TRBJ2-1	TRBV2	TGTGCCAGCGTCGGGACAGCAGGCCGTACTTGGCAGTTCTTC	CASVGTAGRTWQFF
.	.	TRBJ1-1	TRBV19	TGTGCCAGTAGTATAGGCGCCGCACTGCACACTGAAGCTTTCTTT	CASSIGAALHTEAFF
.	.	TRBJ1-5	TRBV4-1	TGCGCCAGCAGCCCCATGGGACTGCAAAATCAGCCCCAGCATTTT	CASSPMGLQNQPQHF
.	.	TRBJ2-5	TRBV27	TGTGCCAGCAGTTTATCGAAGAGGAGCCTCCAAGAGACCCAGTACTTC	CASSLSKRSLQETQYF
TRBD2	.	TRBJ2-5	TRBV19	TGTGCCAGTAGTCGAGCGGGAGTTAGGCAAGAGACCCAGTACTTC	CASSRAGVRQETQYF
.	.	TRBJ2-5	TRBV11-2	TGTGCCAGCAGCTTAGACTCAGGGGTTTCGGTAGAGACCCAGTACTTC	CASSLDSGVSVETQYF
.	.	TRBJ2-2	TRBV5-4	TGTGCCAGCAGCTGGGACCGGGACTTTAACACCGGGGAGCTGTTTTTT	CASSWDRDFNTGELFF
.	.	TRBJ1-1	TRBV5-1	TGCGCCAGCAGCGAAGGGGGACAGAACACTGAAGCTTTCTTT	CASSEGGQNTEAFF
.	.	TRBJ2-7	TRBV19	TGTGCCAGTAGAGGACAGTCCCAAGGGCAGTACTTC	CASRGQSQGQYF
.	.	TRBJ2-7	TRBV29-1	TGCAGCGTTGTTTCTGTACAGGGTGGTTACGAGCAGTACTTC	CSVVSVQGGYEQYF
.	.	TRBJ2-7	TRBV2	TGTGCCAGCAGTGGGGGGGAGGACAGGTTCTCCTACGAGCAGTACTTC	CASSGGEDRFSYEQYF
TRBD1	few	TRBJ1-1	TRBV4-2	TGTGCCAGCAGCCCCGGGACAGCAGATAACACTGAAGCTTTCTTT	CASSPGTADNTEAFF
TRBD1	.	TRBJ2-7	TRBV19	TGTGCCAGTAGCGACAGGGGGGGACCCACCCTGGGATACGAGCAGTACTTC	CASSDRGGPTLGYEQYF
.	.	TRBJ1-3	TRBV4-1	TGCGCCAGCAGCCAAGACGTGACAGACTCTGGAAACACCATATATTTT	CASSQDVTDSGNTIYF
.	.	TRBJ1-1	TRBV15	TGTGCCACCAGCAGGGGCCGGGATACTGAAGCTTTCTTT	CATSRGRDTEAFF
.	.	TRBJ2-7	TRBV6-5	TGTGCCAGCAAATTGGGATCGGGGAGCTCCTACGAGCAGTACTTC	CASKLGSGSSYEQYF
TRBD2	.	TRBJ2-1	TRBV4-2	TGTGCCAGCAGCCTTCAGCGGGAGGGCGGGAATGAGCAGTTCTTC	CASSLQREGGNEQFF
TRBD2	.	TRBJ2-7	TRBV4-1	TGCGCCAGCAGCCTAGTAGCGGGAGACCTTTACGAGCAGTACTTC	CASSLVAGDLYEQYF
TRBD1	.	TRBJ2-7	TRBV5-1	TGCGCCAGCAGCTTGAGGGACAGGGGTTCCAACGAGCAGTACTTC	CASSLRDRGSNEQYF
.	.	TRBJ2-1	TRBV20-1	TGCAGTGCAGAGGTTTACAATGAGCAGTTCTTC	CSAEVYNEQFF
.	.	TRBJ2-1	TRBV29-1	TGCAGCGTTGACAGCGTCAATGAGCAGTTCTTC	CSVDSVNEQFF
TRBD1	.	TRBJ1-4	TRBV28	TGTGCCAGCAGTACCGGGACAGGGTATGAAAAACTGTTTTTT	CASSTGTGYEKLFF
.	.	TRBJ1-1	TRBV9	TGTGCCAGCAGCGTAGGGGCAGCCAGCCAATACCGGGAAGCTTTCTTT	CASSVGAASQYREAFF
.	.	TRBJ1-5	TRBV4-1	TGCGCCAGCAGCCCACCTCTGGCTCAGCCCCAGCATTTT	CASSPPLAQPQHF
TRBD2	.	TRBJ2-2	TRBV7-8	TGTGCCAGCAGCTCGAGTCTAGCGGGCACCGGGGAGCTGTTTTTT	CASSSSLAGTGELFF
.	.	TRBJ2-5	TRBV18	TGTGCCAGCTCACCAATCCAGGATGGGACCCAGTACTTC	CASSPIQDGTQYF
.	.	TRBJ1-5	TRBV30	TGTGCCTGGAGTGAAGGGGTCCGTAGCAATCAGCCCCAGCATTTT	CAWSEGVRSNQPQHF
TRBD1	.	TRBJ1-2	TRBV5-8	TGTGCCAGCAGCACGGGACAGGGACTCTATGGCTACACCTTC	CASSTGQGLYGYTF
.	.	TRBJ2-7	TRBV28	TGTGCCAGCAGTTTGCCAGGGGCCTACGAGCAGTACTTC	CASSLPGAYEQYF
TRBD2	.	TRBJ2-1	TRBV19	TGTGCCAGTAGTATCGCGGGAGGGCCGGTTTATGGTGAGCAGTTCTTC	CASSIAGGPVYGEQFF
TRBD1	.	TRBJ2-7	TRBV2	TGTGCCAGCAATAAAGGGACAGGGATCCACGAGCAGTACTTC	CASNKGTGIHEQYF
TRBD1	.	TRBJ2-5	TRBV30	TGTGCCTGGGGTTGGACAGGGCTTACAGAGAACCAGTACTTC	CAWGWTGLTENQYF
.	.	TRBJ2-5	TRBV13	TGTGCCAGCAGCCCCAGAGGGTACCAAGAGACCCAGTACTTC	CASSPRGYQETQYF
.	.	TRBJ1-1	TRBV25-1	TGTGCCAGCAGTGAATCCTTTACGGGGGGGAACACTGAAGCTTTCTTT	CASSESFTGGNTEAFF
TRBD2	.	TRBJ2-2	TRBV18	TGTGCCAGCTCAGCGACTAGCGGCTCTCAGGAGGAGCTGTTTTTT	CASSATSGSQEELFF
.	.	TRBJ1-3	TRBV5-1	TGCGCCAGCAGCTTGACCACAGGGAGCTCTGGAAACACCATATATTTT	CASSLTTGSSGNTIYF
.	.	TRBJ2-3	TRBV7-2	TGTGCCAGCAGCTTAGTATTAGCGGGCACAGATACGCAGTATTTT	CASSLVLAGTDTQYF
.	.	TRBJ1-5	TRBV5-1	TGCGCCAGCAGCTTATACGGGAGGGAGGATCAGCCCCAGCATTTT	CASSLYGREDQPQHF